This T cell receptor beta chain was recovered during a study of blood T cell repertoires in COVID-19. Background on the study: In each case, the material was cDNA or gDNA derived from T cells, B-cell-depleted T cells, or PBMCs.

The Seattle site enrolled patients during active infection and followed them longitudinally. In the authors' workflow: Estimated nucleated cell counts came from reference gene primer amplification. Measured with immunoSEQ multiplex PCR; TCRdb has only the in-frame clones, and not every one. That table is the source of V, J and clone size, and D and trimming were worked out from the DNA. The sample shows about 160,000 clones, roughly 90% of them seen only once. The CDR3 runs 15 residues. The V gene's germline CDR1 is MDHEN and CDR2 SYDVKM. V was clipped by 6 bases and J by 5 bases; unmatched bases: 10.

Sequenced input: peripheral blood. The sequence came from a man aged 30 to 45 with COVID-19, enrolled during active disease. This sequence joins TRBV28 and TRBJ2-7, with 10 positions matching TRBD2. The CDR3 sequence is CASSHSGRIRDEQYF. In DNA, the CDR3 is TGTGCCAGCAGCCATAGCGGGAGGATCAGGGACGAGCAGTACTTC.